This section outlines one T cell receptor beta chain sequence together with its context. The data were taken from a study of blood T cell repertoires in COVID-19. Study as a whole: Sites in the United States, Italy and Spain provided acute and convalescent COVID-19 samples. The cDNA or gDNA used as material had been derived from T cells, B-cell-depleted T cells, or PBMCs.

Patients at the Seattle site were enrolled during active infection and followed longitudinally. This CDR3 spans 14 amino acids. Germline CDR1 SGDLS, CDR2 YYNGEE. V dropped 4 bases and J dropped 6 bases, with 16 bases sitting between them. Sequenced by immunoSEQ multiplex PCR; TCRdb stores in-frame clones only, minus some. Here the sample spans 220,000 or so clones, 86% being singletons. Input material: peripheral blood. The genes are TRBV9 and TRBJ1-2; the D gene is possibly TRBD1 (5 bases). The origin of this receptor is a woman aged 45-60 years with COVID-19, enrolled during active disease. CDR3 in DNA: TGTGCCAGCAGCCCCCGGGGAGGGGCGGATGGCTACACCTTC. It codes for CASSPRGGADGYTF.